This section outlines one TCR beta chain sequence together with its context. Its antigen has not been determined. Per-base quality was not reported, and no clone a single base away is much larger than it. Participants in the prospective study were aged roughly 18 to 89 years, lived in over 20 United States geographic areas, and enrolled through a virtual design. Cohort assignment in the prospective study relied on participant-reported clinical history from a screening survey and a study questionnaire. Recovered participants in ImmuneRACE Cohort 3 were defined as having two consecutive negative NP/OP PCR tests, clearance from a healthcare professional, or resolution of symptoms. In the prospective study, whole blood, serum and a nasopharyngeal or oropharyngeal swab were collected from each participant by mobile phlebotomists. Over an approximately two-month period, participants in the prospective study had the option of providing additional blood draws and questionnaires. Prospective study blood samples were shipped either frozen or at room temperature before DNA extraction.

Counted from cysteine to phenylalanine, this CDR3 has 15 amino acids. Left in the record is the CDR3 DNA by itself, 45 bases read in frame from the first base. CDR1 SGHDT and CDR2 YYEEEE were looked up in the germline V gene. Trimming removed 1 base from V and 4 bases from J; the gene matches leave 5 bases unexplained. This record belongs to a study of blood T cell repertoires in COVID-19 (dated by TCRdb to about 2020). Turning to the overall study: Collaborator samples came from the United States, Italy and Spain and covered acute and convalescent phases of COVID-19. Where available, HLA class I and class II types were obtained from metadata supplied by the sample provider rather than from assay-based typing. The material from the prospective study consisted of cDNA or gDNA derived from T cells, B-cell-depleted T cells, or PBMCs. The repertoires were released in a freely available public database meant as a resource for research on the immune response to SARS-CoV-2. The samples were drawn from the first 160 participants of the ongoing ImmuneRACE study and from over 950 subjects provided by 6 global collaborators. Deeply sampled blood TCRbeta repertoires from subjects exposed to, actively infected with, or recovered from COVID-19 were included in the dataset. The sample metadata nearly always contained a de-identified subject ID, COVID-19 status, age in years and sex.

Paper-wide results and their limitations: Clinical and demographic metadata were provided uncurated, with the amount varying by source and participant.

TCRbeta CDR3 regions were amplified from genomic DNA by means of the immunoSEQ Assay, a bias-controlled multiplex PCR. The paper's data handling went like this. Nucleated cell counts per sample were estimated from amplification of reference gene primers within the assay. Sequence reads were collapsed and filtered to measure the absolute abundance of every unique TCRbeta CDR3 rearrangement. For each sample, productive Simpson clonality was calculated as the square root of Simpson's diversity index across productive rearrangements. TCRdb provides this immuneACCESS table in a form limited to in-frame rearrangements. Some clones are lacking; in checked studies, under half of them reflect an unresolved V gene, and why the rest are absent is not known. The DNA was the basis for D and trimming; V, J and clone size are from that table. The sample records more than 300,000 clones, 85% to 90% of which are singletons. About 1.1% of the sample belongs to the ten largest clones.

The clonotype comes from a woman aged 18-29 years who had recovered from COVID-19. The V and J genes are TRBV5-6 and TRBJ2-3; 8 nucleotides in the junction match TRBD2. Input material: PBMCs or T cells enriched from blood (not recorded which). The DNA sequence follows: TGTGCCAGCAGCTTGTCTGTAGCGGGGTCAGATACGCAGTATTTT. Translated, it reads CASSLSVAGSDTQYF.